This T cell receptor beta chain was captured by sequencing in a study of T cell responses to AZD1222 COVID-19 vaccine. The study's findings and limits: Seropositivity was recorded at baseline in only 6 or 7 AZD1222 recipients. It should be noted that donors were predominantly white British and more often female, and clonal diversity was possibly underestimated.

Only in-frame clones appear in the TCRdb table, and some are missing; sequencing was by immunoSEQ multiplex PCR. The sample shows approximately 100,000 clones, roughly 86% of them seen only once. V shed 6 bases, J shed 7 bases, and the junction held 7 bases outside the gene matches. Germline lookup yields CDR1 MDHEN and CDR2 SYDVKM. The CDR3 is 13 amino acids. With regard to this clone: The antigen is not known.

V usage is TRBV28 and J usage is TRBJ1-2; TRBD1 matches at 8 bases. The receptor was isolated from an adult who received the AZD1222 COVID-19 vaccine. The sequencing here drew on peripheral blood, taken 28 days after the second AZD1222 dose. The CDR3 nucleotides read TGTGCCAGCAGACCTGACAGGGGAAGTGGCTACACCTTC. It is translated as CASRPDRGSGYTF.